One sample yielded the 31 T cell receptor beta chains listed below, sequenced in a study of T cells after yellow fever vaccination. TCRdb fed the 5' RACE reads into MiXCR, producing one record per CDR3 protein. Among more than 90,000 distinct CDR3 sequences listed, 7.5% to 9.5% were seen once. The specimen was CD8+ T cells sorted from PBMCs, collected 45 days after the yellow fever booster vaccination. The source of these receptors is a man aged 30 to 39 who received the YFV17D yellow fever vaccine.

This clonotype was seen ten or more times. The chain uses TRBV7-9 and TRBJ2-7; possibly TRBD2 for D (6 bases). The length of the CDR3 is 14 residues. Germline loops: CDR1 SEHNR, CDR2 FQNEAQ (reference sequence). V was shortened by 1 base and J by 3 bases, with 10 bases between the two germline ends. Written as DNA, the CDR3 is TGTGCCAGCAGCTTAGTGGGCGGGAACTACGAGCAGTACTTC. Amino acid sequence: CASSLVGGNYEQYF.

This clonotype has at least ten counts. The chain couples TRBV7-2 to TRBJ2-1; D gene uncertain. The CDR3 consists of 15 residues. Trimming pared 4 bases from V and 4 bases from J, leaving 14 bases between. CDR1 is SGHTA, CDR2 FQGNSA, per germline. CDR3 in DNA: TGTGCCAGCAGCTCTTGGACGGACGCTTACAATGAGCAGTTCTTC. This translates into CASSSWTDAYNEQFF.

This clonotype came up many times. The chain employs TRBV20-1 and TRBJ2-1; D gene unclear. Trimming pared 3 bases from V and 0 bases from J, leaving 12 bases between. CDR1 and CDR2 from the germline V gene are DFQATT and SNEGSKA (reference sequence). There are 15 residues in the CDR3. The CDR3 spells CSASLSVGSYNEQFF. CDR3 DNA sequence: TGCAGTGCTAGTTTAAGCGTTGGCTCCTACAATGAGCAGTTCTTC.

This clonotype was observed at least ten times. The genes are TRBV5-1 and TRBJ2-2, with D possibly called TRBD1 or TRBD2 (5 bases each). V was pared by 1 base and J by 6 bases, with 7 bases between. The CDR3 loop spans 13 amino acids. The germline V gene has CDR1 SGHRS and CDR2 YFSETQ. CDR3 in amino acids: CASSLTGPGELFF. In nucleotides, the CDR3 is TGCGCCAGCAGCTTGACGGGGCCCGGGGAGCTGTTTTTT.

This clonotype has at least ten counts. V and J are TRBV13 and TRBJ2-7; D remains ambiguous. The CDR3 has 14 amino acids. V lost 0 bases, J lost 4 bases, and 10 bases lay in between. Germline loops: CDR1 PRHDT, CDR2 FYEKMQ (reference sequence). CDR3 amino acids: CASSLGLGDYEQYF. The CDR3 DNA is TGTGCCAGCAGCTTAGGACTTGGGGATTACGAGCAGTACTTC.

This chain links TRBV15 with TRBJ2-1; 8 nucleotides agree with TRBD2. The V gene's germline CDR1 is LNHNV and CDR2 YYDKDF (reference sequence). CDR3 length: 17 residues. The ends lost 5 bases at V and 3 bases at J; junction bases unmatched: 12. This CDR3 is CATSGANIAGSYNEQFF. The CDR3 DNA sequence: TGTGCCACCAGCGGGGCTAACATAGCGGGAAGCTACAATGAGCAGTTCTTC.

The genes are TRBV29-1 and TRBJ2-7; D is possibly TRBD2 (6 bases). Per the germline V gene, CDR1 is SQVTM and CDR2 is ANQGSEA. The CDR3 is 14 amino acids. V was pared by 3 bases and J by 0 bases, with 12 bases between. CDR3: CSVDGGRSSYEQYF. CDR3 in DNA: TGCAGCGTTGACGGGGGTCGGAGCTCCTACGAGCAGTACTTC.

This clonotype appeared many times. The V call is TRBV5-1, the J call TRBJ2-3; D unresolved. V lost 3 bases and J 0 bases, leaving 14 bases between the germline ends. The CDR3 extends over 16 amino acids. The V gene's germline CDR1 is SGHRS and CDR2 YFSETQ. CDR3 bases: TGCGCCAGCAGCTCCATTCCTGCTTCTAGCACAGATACGCAGTATTTT. Translating gives CASSSIPASSTDTQYF.

This clonotype was recorded many times. This chain links TRBV6-2 or TRBV6-3 with TRBJ2-7; D is unclear. Trimming took 8 bases from V and 0 from J, leaving 14 bases between them. This CDR3 has 14 amino acids. Germline CDR1 and CDR2: MNHEY and SVGEGT. DNA for the CDR3: TGTGCCAGCCTCCCCAGTTGGGGCTCCTACGAGCAGTACTTC. Encoded protein: CASLPSWGSYEQYF.

This chain connects TRBV20-1 to TRBJ2-5, with 10 nucleotides matching TRBD1. Germline V gene lookup returns CDR1 DFQATT and CDR2 SNEGSKA (reference sequence). The CDR3 contains 18 residues. Germline trimming cut 0 bases from V and 2 bases from J; bases unmatched to any gene: 12. CDR3 in DNA: TGCAGTGCTAGAGACACCTTATCCGGGACAGGGGTTCAAGAGACCCAGTACTTC. This gives the protein CSARDTLSGTGVQETQYF.

This clonotype was seen a single time. This chain links TRBV19 with TRBJ2-3; 11 bases are a match to TRBD2. CDR1 is LNHDA, CDR2 SQIVND, per germline (reference sequence). J lost 0 bases, V lost 9 bases, and 5 bases had no gene match. The CDR3 is 15 residues long. The CDR3 sequence is CASQLAGVSTDTQYF. In DNA, the CDR3 is TGTGCCAGCCAACTAGCGGGAGTAAGCACAGATACGCAGTATTTT. The variable domain in full, completed from reference TRBV19 and TRBJ2-3, reads DGGITQSPKYLFRKEGQNVTLSCEQNLNHDAMYWYRQDPGQGLRLIYYSQIVNDFQKGDIAEGYSVSREKKESFPLTVTSAQKNPTAFYLCASQLAGVSTDTQYFGPGTRLTVL.

This clonotype was found many times. V and J are TRBV3-1 and TRBJ2-5; the match to TRBD2 covers 14 bases. The CDR3 runs to 16 residues. Per the germline V gene, CDR1 is LGHDT and CDR2 is YNNKEL (reference sequence). V gave up 4 bases and J gave up 5 bases; unmatched junction bases: 6. The CDR3 DNA is TGTGCCAGCAGCCCCCTGAGGACTAGCGGGAGGGAGACCCAGTACTTC. Encoded protein: CASSPLRTSGRETQYF.

CDR3 sequence: CASSGGHTDTQYF. In DNA form, the CDR3 reads TGTGCCAGCAGCGGGGGACACACAGATACGCAGTATTTT. The chain is built from TRBV5-4 and TRBJ2-3; weak D call: TRBD1 (6 bases). V dropped 4 bases and J dropped 2 bases, with 8 bases sitting between them. The CDR3 runs 13 residues. CDR1 and CDR2 (germline): SGHNT, YYREEE (reference sequence).

Of note for this clonotype: At one end the junction does not follow the germline gene, possibly because of a read error. The chain joins TRBV14 to TRBJ2-7; TRBD1 aligns across 8 bases. The CDR3 contains 18 residues. CDR1 is SGHDN and CDR2 is FVKESK in the germline V gene. CDR3 protein: CAISQDFGQGSSSYEQYF. The CDR3 nucleotides read TGTGCCATCAGCCAAGATTTTGGACAGGGTTCTTCCTCCTACGAGCAGTACTTC.

This clonotype was seen ten or more times. The genes are TRBV4-3 and TRBJ2-7; 10 bases align to TRBD1. The length of the CDR3 is 14 residues. The trim removed 5 bases at V and 2 bases at J, leaving 3 bases unmatched. CDR1 and CDR2 from the germline V gene are LGHNA and YSLEER. CDR3: CASSTGTGAYEQYF. The CDR3 nucleotides are TGCGCCAGCAGCACCGGGACAGGGGCCTACGAGCAGTACTTC.

This clonotype has only a few counts. Here the CDR3 DNA reads TGTGCCAGCAGTTACCCCACCGGGGGAAACCTTTACGAGCAGTACTTC. Protein sequence: CASSYPTGGNLYEQYF. The V gene is TRBV6-2 or TRBV6-3, the J gene TRBJ2-7, with D perhaps TRBD2 (6 bases). The V gene's germline CDR1 is MNHEY and CDR2 SVGEGT. The length of the CDR3 is 16 residues. With 2 bases removed from V and 4 bases from J, the gap between germline ends came to 18 bases.

The sample holds many counts of this clonotype. The chain couples TRBV12-3 or TRBV12-4 to TRBJ2-7; 7 positions match TRBD2. The ends lost 5 bases at V and 9 bases at J; junction bases unmatched: 7. The CDR3 loop spans 12 amino acids. Here the CDR3 DNA reads TGTGCCAGCAGTATGGGACTACCCGCGCAGTACTTC. Its translation: CASSMGLPAQYF.

There are many counts of this clonotype. V gene TRBV12-3 or TRBV12-4 combines with J gene TRBJ1-2; D remains unclear. V was shortened by 5 bases and J by 6 bases, with 13 bases between the two germline ends. The CDR3 runs to 13 residues. As DNA, the CDR3 is TGTGCCAGCAGTCTCACAATTCCCGATGGCTACACCTTC. Its protein product is CASSLTIPDGYTF.

The J gene is TRBJ2-1, the V gene TRBV7-9; no clear D. The CDR3 consists of 12 residues. Germline CDR1 is SEHNR and CDR2 is FQNEAQ (reference sequence). The V gene lost 2 bases and the J gene lost 8 bases, with 7 bases spanning the gap. The CDR3 is CASSLPLDEQFF. CDR3 coding DNA: TGTGCCAGCAGCTTACCCCTCGATGAGCAGTTCTTC.

This clonotype occurred many times. The V and J genes are TRBV4-3 and TRBJ2-2; D gene unclear. Between the trimmed V and J ends, which lost 0 bases and 6 bases, there was a span of 11 bases. Per the germline V gene, CDR1 is LGHNA and CDR2 is YSLEER. The CDR3 has 15 residues. The CDR3 DNA reads TGCGCCAGCAGCCAAGATTCGACTGTTGCCGGGGAGCTGTTTTTT. Its protein is CASSQDSTVAGELFF.

This clonotype came up a few times. CDR3 bases: TGTGCCAGCAGAGCCGGGACAGTATCCGTCGGCACTGAAGCTTTCTTT. Amino acids: CASRAGTVSVGTEAFF. The chain combines TRBV7-2 with TRBJ1-1, with 7 bases fitting TRBD1. The V gene's germline CDR1 is SGHTA and CDR2 FQGNSA. Trimming cost V 6 bases and J 4 bases; bases outside gene matches: 14. CDR3 size: 16 residues.

This clonotype was counted at least ten times. The gene calls are TRBV5-1 and TRBJ2-3; D may be TRBD2 (6 bases). This CDR3 comprises 14 residues. Trimming took 4 bases from V and 4 from J, leaving 13 bases between them. Germline assignment: CDR1 SGHRS and CDR2 YFSETQ. The CDR3 sequence is CASSPGSRADTQYF. DNA for the CDR3: TGCGCCAGCAGCCCCGGGAGTCGGGCAGATACGCAGTATTTT.

This clonotype was found many times. The chain recombines TRBV9 with TRBJ2-1, with a weak D call TRBD2 (6 bases). This CDR3 spans 14 amino acids. CDR1 is SGDLS, CDR2 YYNGEE, per germline. Trimming removed 3 bases at V and 8 bases at J, with 15 bases between. DNA for the CDR3: TGTGCCAGCAGCGGGACTACCCCTAACTATGAGCAGTTCTTC. Protein product: CASSGTTPNYEQFF.

This clonotype was recorded at least ten times. This rearrangement joins TRBV5-1 to TRBJ2-1, with D perhaps TRBD2 (5 bases). Trimming removed 4 bases from V and 0 bases from J, with 17 bases in between. The CDR3 extends over 17 amino acids. Per germline, CDR1 SGHRS and CDR2 YFSETQ. CDR3 nucleotides: TGCGCCAGCAGCCCGTCTTGGAGCGGCAGCTCCTACAATGAGCAGTTCTTC. Its protein product is CASSPSWSGSSYNEQFF.

Ten or more counts support this clonotype. The chain employs TRBV12-3 or TRBV12-4 and TRBJ1-2; D is ambiguous. The CDR3 consists of 13 residues. V was shortened by 3 bases and J by 5 bases, with 10 bases between the two germline ends. CDR3 in DNA: TGTGCCAGCAGTTTCACACTGAAATATGGCTACACCTTC. Translated: CASSFTLKYGYTF.

This clonotype was found many times. This chain connects TRBV5-1 to TRBJ2-7, with 8 positions matching TRBD2. After removal of 5 bases from V and 5 bases from J, the junction contained 6 bases not matched to a gene. The CDR3 is 13 residues long. Looked up from germline, CDR1 is SGHRS and CDR2 is YFSETQ. CDR3 loop: CASSYYSGNEQYF. Written as DNA, the CDR3 is TGCGCCAGCAGTTACTATAGCGGGAACGAGCAGTACTTC.

This clonotype has ten or more counts. The chain combines TRBV4-3 with TRBJ2-3, with 7 positions matching TRBD1. In germline, CDR1 is LGHNA, CDR2 YSLEER. V trimming: 0 bases; J trimming: 0 bases; junction bases outside the gene matches: 3. The CDR3 is 16 residues long. CDR3 residues: CASSQDNRGSTDTQYF. The CDR3 bases are TGCGCCAGCAGCCAAGATAACAGGGGAAGCACAGATACGCAGTATTTT.

The CDR3 DNA reads as TGTGCCAGTAGTATAGACCTTACCGGGACAGGGGGAAACAATGAGCAGTTCTTC. Its translation is CASSIDLTGTGGNNEQFF. The chain has TRBV19 and TRBJ2-1; 11 bases are shared with TRBD1. The CDR3 runs to 18 residues. CDR1 and CDR2 from the germline V gene are LNHDA and SQIVND (reference sequence). Trimming at V came to 0 bases and at J to 5 bases, leaving 9 bases not matched to a gene.

This clonotype was observed a few times. This chain links TRBV24-1 with TRBJ2-1; TRBD2 is a possible D gene (5 bases). Trimming shortened V by 4 bases and J by 0 bases, and 12 bases separated the two germline ends. Germline CDR1 and CDR2: KGHDR and SFDVKD. The CDR3 has 16 amino acids. The CDR3 region has the DNA TGTGCCACCAGTGACCCAGCGGACGACTCCTACAATGAGCAGTTCTTC. It translates to CATSDPADDSYNEQFF.

This clonotype was counted at least ten times. V usage is TRBV5-1 and J usage is TRBJ2-1; possible D gene TRBD2, 6 bases. Per the germline V gene, CDR1 is SGHRS and CDR2 is YFSETQ. Trimming took off 6 bases at V and 9 bases at J, with 22 bases between the two ends. CDR3 length: 15 residues. CDR3 DNA: TGCGCCAGCATACACTCCTCTGACGGGCGGGGTGAGCAGTTCTTC. This encodes CASIHSSDGRGEQFF.

J is TRBJ2-7 and V is TRBV12-3 or TRBV12-4, with 8 bases aligning to TRBD2. The junction had 11 bases not matched to a gene; V was cut back by 7 bases and J by 3 bases. CDR3 length equals 15 residues. Written as DNA, the CDR3 is TGTGCCAGCACCAATACAGCGGGAGTGGGCTACGAGCAGTACTTC. This codes for CASTNTAGVGYEQYF.